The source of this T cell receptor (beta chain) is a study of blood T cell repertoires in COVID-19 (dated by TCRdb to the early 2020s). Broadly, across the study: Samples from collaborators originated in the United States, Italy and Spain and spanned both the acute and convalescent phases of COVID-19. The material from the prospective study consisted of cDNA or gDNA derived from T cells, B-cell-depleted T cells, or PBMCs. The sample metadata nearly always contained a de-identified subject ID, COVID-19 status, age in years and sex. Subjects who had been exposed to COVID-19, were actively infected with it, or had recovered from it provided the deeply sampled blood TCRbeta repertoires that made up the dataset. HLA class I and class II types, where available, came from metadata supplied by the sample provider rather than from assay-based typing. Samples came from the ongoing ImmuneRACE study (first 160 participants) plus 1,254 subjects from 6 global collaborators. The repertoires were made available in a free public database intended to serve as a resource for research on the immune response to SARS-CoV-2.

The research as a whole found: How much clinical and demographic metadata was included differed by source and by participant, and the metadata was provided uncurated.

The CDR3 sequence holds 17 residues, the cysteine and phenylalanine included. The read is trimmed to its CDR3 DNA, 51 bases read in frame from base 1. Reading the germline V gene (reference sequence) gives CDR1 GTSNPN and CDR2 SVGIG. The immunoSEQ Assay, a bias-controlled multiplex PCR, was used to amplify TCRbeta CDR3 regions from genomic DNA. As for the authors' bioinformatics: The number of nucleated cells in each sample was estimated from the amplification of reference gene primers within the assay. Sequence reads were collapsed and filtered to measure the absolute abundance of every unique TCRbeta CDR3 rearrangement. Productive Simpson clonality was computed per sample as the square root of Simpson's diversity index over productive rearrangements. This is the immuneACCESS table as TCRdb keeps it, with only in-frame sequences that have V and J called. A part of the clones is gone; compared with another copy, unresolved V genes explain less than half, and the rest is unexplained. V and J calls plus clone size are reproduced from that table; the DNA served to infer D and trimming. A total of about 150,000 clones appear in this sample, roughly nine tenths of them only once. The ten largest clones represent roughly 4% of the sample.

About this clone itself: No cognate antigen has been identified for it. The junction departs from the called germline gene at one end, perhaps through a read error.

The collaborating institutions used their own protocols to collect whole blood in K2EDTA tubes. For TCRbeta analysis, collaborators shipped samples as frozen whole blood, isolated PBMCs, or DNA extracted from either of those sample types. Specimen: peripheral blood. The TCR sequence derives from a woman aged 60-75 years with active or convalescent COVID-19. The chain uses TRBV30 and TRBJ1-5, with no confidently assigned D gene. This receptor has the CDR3 CAWSAANLGGSNKPQHF. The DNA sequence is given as TGTGCCTGGAGTGCCGCCAACCTCGGTGGTAGCAATAAGCCCCAGCATTTT.